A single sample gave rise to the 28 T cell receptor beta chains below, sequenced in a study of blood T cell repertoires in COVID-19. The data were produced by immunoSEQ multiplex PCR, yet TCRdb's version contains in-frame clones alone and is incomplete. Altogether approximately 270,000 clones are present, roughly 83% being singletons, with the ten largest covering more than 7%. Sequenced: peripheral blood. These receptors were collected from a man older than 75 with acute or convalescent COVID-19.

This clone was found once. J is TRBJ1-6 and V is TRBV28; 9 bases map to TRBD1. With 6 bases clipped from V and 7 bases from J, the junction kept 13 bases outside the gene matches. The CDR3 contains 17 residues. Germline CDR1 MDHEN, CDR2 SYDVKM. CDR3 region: CASSDWDRASENSPLHF. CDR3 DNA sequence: TGTGCCAGCAGCGACTGGGACAGGGCCAGCGAGAATTCACCCCTCCACTTT. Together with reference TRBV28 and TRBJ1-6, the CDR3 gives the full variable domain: DVKVTQSSRYLVKRTGEKVFLECVQDMDHENMFWYRQDPGLGLRLIYFSYDVKMKEKGDIPEGYSVSREKKERFSLILESASTNQTSMYLCASSDWDRASENSPLHFGNGTRLTVT.

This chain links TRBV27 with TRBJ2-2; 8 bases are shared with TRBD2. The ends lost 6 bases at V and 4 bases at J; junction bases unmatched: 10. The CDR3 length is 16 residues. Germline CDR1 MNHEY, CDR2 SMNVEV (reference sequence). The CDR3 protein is CASSWGAGGSTGELFF. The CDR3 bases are TGTGCCAGCAGCTGGGGGGCGGGGGGTAGCACCGGGGAGCTGTTTTTT.

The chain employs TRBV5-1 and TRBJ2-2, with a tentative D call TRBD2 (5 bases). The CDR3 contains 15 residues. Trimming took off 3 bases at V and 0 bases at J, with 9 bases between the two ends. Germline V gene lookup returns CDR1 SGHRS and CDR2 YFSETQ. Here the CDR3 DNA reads TGCGCCAGCAGCTCGGCGGGTACGAACACCGGGGAGCTGTTTTTT. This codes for CASSSAGTNTGELFF.

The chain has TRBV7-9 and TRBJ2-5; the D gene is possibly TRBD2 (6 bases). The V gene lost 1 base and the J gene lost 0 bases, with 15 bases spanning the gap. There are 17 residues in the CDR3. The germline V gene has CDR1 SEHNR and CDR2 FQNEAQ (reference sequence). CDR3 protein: CASSLVGRRGYQETQYF. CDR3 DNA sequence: TGTGCCAGCAGCTTAGTCGGTCGTCGGGGGTACCAAGAGACCCAGTACTTC.

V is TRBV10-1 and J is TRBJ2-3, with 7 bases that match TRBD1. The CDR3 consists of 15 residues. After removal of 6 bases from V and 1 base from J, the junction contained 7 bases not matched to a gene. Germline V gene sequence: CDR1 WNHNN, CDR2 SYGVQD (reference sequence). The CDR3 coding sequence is TGCGCCAGCAGACCAAGGGGGCCGGGCACAGATACGCAGTATTTT. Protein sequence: CASRPRGPGTDTQYF.

The CDR3 loop reads CASSLWVDSVRSSYEQYF. In nucleotides, the CDR3 is TGTGCCAGCAGCTTGTGGGTGGACAGCGTACGGAGCTCCTACGAGCAGTACTTC. This chain joins TRBV5-6 and TRBJ2-7; D might be TRBD1 (6 bases). The ends were cut back, 1 base at V and 0 bases at J, with 20 bases in the middle. The germline CDR1 and CDR2 sequences are SGHDT and YYEEEE. The CDR3 spans 18 residues.

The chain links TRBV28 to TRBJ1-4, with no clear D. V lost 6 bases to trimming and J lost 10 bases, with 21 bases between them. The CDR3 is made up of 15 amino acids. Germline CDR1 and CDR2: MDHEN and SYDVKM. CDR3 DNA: TGTGCCAGCAGCCTCCCGGGTCTTACGGTTGGAAAACTGTTTTTT. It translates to CASSLPGLTVGKLFF.

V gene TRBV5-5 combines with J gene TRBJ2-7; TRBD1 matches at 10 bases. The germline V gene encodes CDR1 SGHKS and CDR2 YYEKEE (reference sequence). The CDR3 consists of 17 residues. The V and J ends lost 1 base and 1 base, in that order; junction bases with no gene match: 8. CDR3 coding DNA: TGTGCCAGCAGCTTGCCGGGACAGGGGACTTCTTCCTACGAGCAGTACTTC. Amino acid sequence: CASSLPGQGTSSYEQYF.

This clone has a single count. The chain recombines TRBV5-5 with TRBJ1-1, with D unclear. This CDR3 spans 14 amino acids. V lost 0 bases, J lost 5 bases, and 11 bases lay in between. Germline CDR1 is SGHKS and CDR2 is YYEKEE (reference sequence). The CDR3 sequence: CASSLVQGRTEAFF. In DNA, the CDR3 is TGTGCCAGCAGCTTGGTCCAAGGGAGGACTGAAGCTTTCTTT.

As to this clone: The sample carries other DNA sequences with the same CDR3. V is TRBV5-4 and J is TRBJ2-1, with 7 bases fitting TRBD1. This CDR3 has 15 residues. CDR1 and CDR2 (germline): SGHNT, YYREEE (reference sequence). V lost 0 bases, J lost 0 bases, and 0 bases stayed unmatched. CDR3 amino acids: CASSLDRGSYNEQFF. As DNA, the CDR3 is TGTGCCAGCAGCTTGGACAGGGGCTCCTACAATGAGCAGTTCTTC. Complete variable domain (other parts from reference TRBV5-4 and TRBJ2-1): ETGVTQSPTHLIKTRGQQVTLRCSSQSGHNTVSWYQQALGQGPQFIFQYYREEENGRGNFPPRFSGLQFPNYSSELNVNALELDDSALYLCASSLDRGSYNEQFFGPGTRLTVL.

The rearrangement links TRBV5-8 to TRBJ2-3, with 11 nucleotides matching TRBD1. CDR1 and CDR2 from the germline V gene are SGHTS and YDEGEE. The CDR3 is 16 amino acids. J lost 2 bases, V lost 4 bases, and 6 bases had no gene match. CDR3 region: CASSVGTGGLTDTQYF. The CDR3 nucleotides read TGTGCCAGCAGCGTCGGGACAGGGGGACTCACAGATACGCAGTATTTT.

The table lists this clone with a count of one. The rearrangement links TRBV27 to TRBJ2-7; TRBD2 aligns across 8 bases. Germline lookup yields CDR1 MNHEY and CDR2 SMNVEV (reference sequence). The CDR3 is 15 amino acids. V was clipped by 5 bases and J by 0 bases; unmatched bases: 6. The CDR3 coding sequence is TGTGCCAGCAGTCCGCGACTAGCGTTCTCCTACGAGCAGTACTTC. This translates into CASSPRLAFSYEQYF.

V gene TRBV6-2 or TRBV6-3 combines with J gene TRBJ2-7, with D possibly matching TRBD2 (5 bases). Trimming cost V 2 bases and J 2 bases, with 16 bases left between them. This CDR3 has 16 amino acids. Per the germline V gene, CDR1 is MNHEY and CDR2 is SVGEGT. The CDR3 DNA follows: TGTGCCAGCAGTTACCCCCGAGGAGGTCGTCCCTACGAGCAGTACTTC. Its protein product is CASSYPRGGRPYEQYF.

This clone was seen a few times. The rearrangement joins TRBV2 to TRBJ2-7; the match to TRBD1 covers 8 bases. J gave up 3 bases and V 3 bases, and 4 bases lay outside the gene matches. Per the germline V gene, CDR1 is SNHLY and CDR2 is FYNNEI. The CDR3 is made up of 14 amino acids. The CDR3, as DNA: TGTGCCAGCAGTGATAGACAGGGGCTCTACGAGCAGTACTTC. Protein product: CASSDRQGLYEQYF.

The chain's CDR3 is CASSTGTLQETQYF. The CDR3 DNA reads TGTGCCAGCAGTACCGGGACACTACAAGAGACCCAGTACTTC. The genes are TRBV28 and TRBJ2-5, with TRBD1 as a possible D gene (6 bases). In germline, CDR1 is MDHEN, CDR2 SYDVKM. The CDR3 spans 14 residues. V was pared by 5 bases and J by 2 bases, with 12 bases between.

CDR3 sequence: CASSLSATDYTEAFF. DNA for the CDR3: TGCGCCAGCAGCTTGTCAGCGACAGACTACACTGAAGCTTTCTTT. This rearrangement joins TRBV5-1 to TRBJ1-1, with D possibly TRBD1 on 5 matching bases. Germline loops: CDR1 SGHRS, CDR2 YFSETQ. The V end lost 1 base, the J end lost 3 bases, and 13 bases lay between the germline ends. This CDR3 has 15 amino acids.

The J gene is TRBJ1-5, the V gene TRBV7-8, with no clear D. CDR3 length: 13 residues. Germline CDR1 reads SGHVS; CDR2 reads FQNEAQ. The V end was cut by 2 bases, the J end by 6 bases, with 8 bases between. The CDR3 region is CASSLNEGQPQHF. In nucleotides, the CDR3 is TGTGCCAGCAGCTTAAACGAGGGTCAGCCCCAGCATTTT. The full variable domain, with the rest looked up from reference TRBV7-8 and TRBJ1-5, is GAGVSQSPRYKVAKRGQDVALRCDPISGHVSLFWYQQALGQGPEFLTYFQNEAQLDKSGLPSDRFFAERPEGSVSTLKIQRTQQEDSAVYLCASSLNEGQPQHFGDGTRLSIL.

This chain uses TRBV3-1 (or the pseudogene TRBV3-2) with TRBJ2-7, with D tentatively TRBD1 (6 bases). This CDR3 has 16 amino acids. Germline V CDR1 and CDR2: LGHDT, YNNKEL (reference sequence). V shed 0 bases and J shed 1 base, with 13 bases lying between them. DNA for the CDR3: TGTGCCAGCAGCCAAGAGAAGGGGGTTGTGTCCTACGAGCAGTACTTC. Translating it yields CASSQEKGVVSYEQYF.

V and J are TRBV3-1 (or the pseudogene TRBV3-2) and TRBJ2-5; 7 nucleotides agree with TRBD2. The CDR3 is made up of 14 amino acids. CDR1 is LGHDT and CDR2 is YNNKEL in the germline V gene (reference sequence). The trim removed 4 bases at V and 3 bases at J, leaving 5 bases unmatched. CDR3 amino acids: CASSRTRGKETQYF. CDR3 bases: TGTGCCAGCAGCCGGACTAGGGGTAAAGAGACCCAGTACTTC.

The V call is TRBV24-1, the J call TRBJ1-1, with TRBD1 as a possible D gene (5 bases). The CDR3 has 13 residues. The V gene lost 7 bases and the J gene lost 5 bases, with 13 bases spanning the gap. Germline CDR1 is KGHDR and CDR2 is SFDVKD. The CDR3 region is CATSVSGGTEAFF. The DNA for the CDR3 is TGTGCCACCAGCGTTAGCGGGGGGACTGAAGCTTTCTTT.

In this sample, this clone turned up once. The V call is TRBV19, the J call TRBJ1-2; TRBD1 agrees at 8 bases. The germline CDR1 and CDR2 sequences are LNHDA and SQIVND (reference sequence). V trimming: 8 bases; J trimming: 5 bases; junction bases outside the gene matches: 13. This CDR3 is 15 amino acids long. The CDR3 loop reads CASFPSHRGGYGYTF. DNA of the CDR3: TGTGCCAGTTTTCCCTCCCACAGGGGGGGTTATGGCTACACCTTC.

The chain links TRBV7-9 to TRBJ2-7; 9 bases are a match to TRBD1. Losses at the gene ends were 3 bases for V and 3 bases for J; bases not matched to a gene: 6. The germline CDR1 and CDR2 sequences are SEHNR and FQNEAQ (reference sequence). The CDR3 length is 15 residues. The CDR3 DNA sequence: TGTGCCAGCAGCTTTTCGGACAGGGGAATCTACGAGCAGTACTTC. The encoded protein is CASSFSDRGIYEQYF.

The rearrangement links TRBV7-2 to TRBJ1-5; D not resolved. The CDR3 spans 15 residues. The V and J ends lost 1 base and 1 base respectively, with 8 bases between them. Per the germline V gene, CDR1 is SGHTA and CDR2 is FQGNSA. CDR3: CASSLGSGSNQPQHF. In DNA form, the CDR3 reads TGTGCCAGCAGCTTAGGAAGCGGAAGCAATCAGCCCCAGCATTTT.

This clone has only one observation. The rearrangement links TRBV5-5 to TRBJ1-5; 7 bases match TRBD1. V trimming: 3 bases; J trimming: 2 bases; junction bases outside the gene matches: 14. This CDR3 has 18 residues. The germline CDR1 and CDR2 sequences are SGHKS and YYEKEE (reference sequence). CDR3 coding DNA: TGTGCCAGCAGCTGGGGAACGACAGGGCCAAATGGCAATCAGCCCCAGCATTTT. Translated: CASSWGTTGPNGNQPQHF.

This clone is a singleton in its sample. The CDR3 region is CASSSLAGGAEQFF. The CDR3 DNA sequence: TGTGCCAGCAGCTCCTTAGCGGGGGGTGCTGAGCAGTTCTTC. The J gene is TRBJ2-1, the V gene TRBV7-2, with 10 positions matching TRBD2. The CDR3 totals 14 residues. The germline V gene encodes CDR1 SGHTA and CDR2 FQGNSA. The trim removed 4 bases at V and 9 bases at J, leaving 6 bases unmatched.

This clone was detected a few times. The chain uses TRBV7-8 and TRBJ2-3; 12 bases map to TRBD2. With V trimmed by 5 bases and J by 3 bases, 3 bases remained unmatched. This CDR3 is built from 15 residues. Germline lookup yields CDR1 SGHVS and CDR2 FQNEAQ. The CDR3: CASSTSGGSTDTQYF. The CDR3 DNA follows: TGTGCCAGCAGCACTAGCGGGGGGAGTACAGATACGCAGTATTTT.

Here the CDR3 DNA reads TGTGCCAGCAGCCTCCCCCTTGACAGAGTAACCTACGAGCAGTACTTC. This gives the protein CASSLPLDRVTYEQYF. The J gene is TRBJ2-7, the V gene TRBV11-2; D might be TRBD1 (5 bases). The V end was cut by 5 bases, the J end by 2 bases, with 19 bases between. Germline values: CDR1 SGHAT, CDR2 FQNNGV. CDR3 length equals 16 residues.

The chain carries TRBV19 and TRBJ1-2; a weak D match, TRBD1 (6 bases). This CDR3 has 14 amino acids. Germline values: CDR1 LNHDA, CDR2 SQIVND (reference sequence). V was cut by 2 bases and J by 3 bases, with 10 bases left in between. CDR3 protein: CASSIQGRDYGYTF. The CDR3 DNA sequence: TGTGCCAGTAGTATACAGGGGAGAGACTATGGCTACACCTTC.